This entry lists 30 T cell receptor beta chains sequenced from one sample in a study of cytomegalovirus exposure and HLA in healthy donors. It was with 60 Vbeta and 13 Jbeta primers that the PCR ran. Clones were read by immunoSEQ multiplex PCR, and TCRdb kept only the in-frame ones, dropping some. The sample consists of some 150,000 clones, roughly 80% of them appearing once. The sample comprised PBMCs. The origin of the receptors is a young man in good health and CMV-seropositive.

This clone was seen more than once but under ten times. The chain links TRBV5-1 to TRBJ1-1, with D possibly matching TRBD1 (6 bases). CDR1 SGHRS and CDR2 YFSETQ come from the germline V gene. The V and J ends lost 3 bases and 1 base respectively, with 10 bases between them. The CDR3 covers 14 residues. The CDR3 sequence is CASSSGQPNTEAFF. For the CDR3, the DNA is TGCGCCAGCAGCTCCGGACAGCCGAACACTGAAGCTTTCTTT.

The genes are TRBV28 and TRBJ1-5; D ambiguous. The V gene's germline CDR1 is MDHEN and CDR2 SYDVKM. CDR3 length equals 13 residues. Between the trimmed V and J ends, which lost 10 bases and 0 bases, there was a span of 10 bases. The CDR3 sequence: CATGGYSNQPQHF. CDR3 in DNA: TGTGCCACGGGAGGGTATAGCAATCAGCCCCAGCATTTT.

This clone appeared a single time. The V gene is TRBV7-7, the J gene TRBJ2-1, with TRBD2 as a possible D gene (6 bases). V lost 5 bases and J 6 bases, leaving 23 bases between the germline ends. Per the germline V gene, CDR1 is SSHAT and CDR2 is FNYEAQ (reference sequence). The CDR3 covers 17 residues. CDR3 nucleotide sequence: TGTGCCAGCAGCCCTCCGGAGGGCAGGAACCGGCGCAATGAGCAGTTCTTC. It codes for CASSPPEGRNRRNEQFF.

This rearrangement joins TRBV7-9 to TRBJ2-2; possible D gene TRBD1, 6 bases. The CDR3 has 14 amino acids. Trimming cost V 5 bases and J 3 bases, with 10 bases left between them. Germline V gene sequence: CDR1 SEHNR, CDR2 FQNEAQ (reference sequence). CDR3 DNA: TGTGCCAGCAGCCCGGGACAAGACACCGGGGAGCTGTTTTTT. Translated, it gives CASSPGQDTGELFF.

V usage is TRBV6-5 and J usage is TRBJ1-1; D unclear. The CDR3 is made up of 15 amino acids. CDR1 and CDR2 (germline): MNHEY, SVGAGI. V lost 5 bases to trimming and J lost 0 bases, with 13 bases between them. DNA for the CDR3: TGTGCCAGCAGTCCCCGAGGTCGGATGAACACTGAAGCTTTCTTT. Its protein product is CASSPRGRMNTEAFF.

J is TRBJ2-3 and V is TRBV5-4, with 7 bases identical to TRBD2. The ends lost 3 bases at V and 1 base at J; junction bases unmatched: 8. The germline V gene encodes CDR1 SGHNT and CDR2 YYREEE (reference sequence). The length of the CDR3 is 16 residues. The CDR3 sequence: CASSSYSGYGTDTQYF. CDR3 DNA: TGTGCCAGCAGCTCTTATAGCGGGTACGGCACAGATACGCAGTATTTT.

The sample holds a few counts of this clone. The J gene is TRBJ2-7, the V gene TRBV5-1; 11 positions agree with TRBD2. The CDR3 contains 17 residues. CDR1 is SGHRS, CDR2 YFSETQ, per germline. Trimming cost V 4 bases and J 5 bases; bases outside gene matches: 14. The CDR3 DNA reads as TGCGCCAGCAGCCTGCTTAGTAGCGGGAGGGCCGACGACGAGCAGTACTTC. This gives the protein CASSLLSSGRADDEQYF.

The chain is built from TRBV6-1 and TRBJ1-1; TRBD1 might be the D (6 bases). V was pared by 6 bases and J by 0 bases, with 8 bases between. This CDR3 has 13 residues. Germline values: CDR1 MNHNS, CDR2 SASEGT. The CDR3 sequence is CASSRTVNTEAFF. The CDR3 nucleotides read TGTGCCAGCAGCCGGACAGTGAACACTGAAGCTTTCTTT.

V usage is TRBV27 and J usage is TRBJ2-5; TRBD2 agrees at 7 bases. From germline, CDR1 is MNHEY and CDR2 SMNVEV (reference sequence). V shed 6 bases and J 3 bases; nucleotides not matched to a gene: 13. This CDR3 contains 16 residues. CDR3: CASRAALAGREETQYF. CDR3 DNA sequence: TGTGCCAGCAGAGCCGCCTTAGCAGGGAGGGAAGAGACCCAGTACTTC.

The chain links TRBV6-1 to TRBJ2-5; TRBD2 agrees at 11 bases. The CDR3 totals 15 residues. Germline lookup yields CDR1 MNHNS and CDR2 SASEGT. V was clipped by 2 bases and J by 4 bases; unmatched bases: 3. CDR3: CASSELAGGPETQYF. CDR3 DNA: TGTGCCAGCAGTGAATTAGCGGGGGGGCCAGAGACCCAGTACTTC.

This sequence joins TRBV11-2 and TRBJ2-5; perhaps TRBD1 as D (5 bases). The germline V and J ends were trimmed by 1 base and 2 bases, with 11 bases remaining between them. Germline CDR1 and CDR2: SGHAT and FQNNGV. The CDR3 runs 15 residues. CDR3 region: CASSLGGTGQETQYF. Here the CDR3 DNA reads TGTGCCAGCAGCTTAGGCGGCACAGGTCAAGAGACCCAGTACTTC.

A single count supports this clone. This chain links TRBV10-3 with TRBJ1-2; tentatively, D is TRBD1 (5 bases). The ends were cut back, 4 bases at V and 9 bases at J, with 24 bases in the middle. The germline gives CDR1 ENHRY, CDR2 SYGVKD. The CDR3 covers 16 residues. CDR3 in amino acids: CAISGETLDGGESYTF. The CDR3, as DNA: TGTGCCATCAGTGGGGAGACATTGGACGGAGGGGAAAGCTACACCTTC.

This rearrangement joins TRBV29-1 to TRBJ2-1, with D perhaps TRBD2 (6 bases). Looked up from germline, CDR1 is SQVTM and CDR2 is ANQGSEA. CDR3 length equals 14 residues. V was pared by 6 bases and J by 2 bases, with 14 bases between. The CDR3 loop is CSVGLGGPYNEQFF. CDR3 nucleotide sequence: TGCAGCGTCGGTTTGGGGGGACCCTACAATGAGCAGTTCTTC.

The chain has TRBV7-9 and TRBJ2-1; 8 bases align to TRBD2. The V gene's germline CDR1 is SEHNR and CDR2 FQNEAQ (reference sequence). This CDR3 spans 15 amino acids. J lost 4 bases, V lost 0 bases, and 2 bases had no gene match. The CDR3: CASSLAAGEYNEQFF. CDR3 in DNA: TGTGCCAGCAGCTTAGCAGCGGGGGAGTACAATGAGCAGTTCTTC.

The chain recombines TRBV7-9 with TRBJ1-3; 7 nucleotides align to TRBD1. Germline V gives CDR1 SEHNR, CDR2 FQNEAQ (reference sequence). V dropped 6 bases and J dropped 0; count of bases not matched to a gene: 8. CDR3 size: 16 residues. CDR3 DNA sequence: TGTGCCAGCAGAGCAAACCGGGACAGCTCTGGAAACACCATATATTTT. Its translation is CASRANRDSSGNTIYF.

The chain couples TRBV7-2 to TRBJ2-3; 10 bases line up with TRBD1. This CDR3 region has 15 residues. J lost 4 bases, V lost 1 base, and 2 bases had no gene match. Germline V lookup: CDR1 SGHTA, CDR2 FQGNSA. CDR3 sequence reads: CASSLGTGGPDTQYF. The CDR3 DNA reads TGTGCCAGCAGCTTAGGGACAGGGGGTCCAGATACGCAGTATTTT.

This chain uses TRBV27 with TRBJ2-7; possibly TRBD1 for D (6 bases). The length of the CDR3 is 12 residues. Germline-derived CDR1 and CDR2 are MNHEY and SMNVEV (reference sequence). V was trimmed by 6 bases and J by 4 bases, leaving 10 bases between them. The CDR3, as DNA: TGTGCCAGCAGAACAGGGAGATACGAGCAGTACTTC. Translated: CASRTGRYEQYF.

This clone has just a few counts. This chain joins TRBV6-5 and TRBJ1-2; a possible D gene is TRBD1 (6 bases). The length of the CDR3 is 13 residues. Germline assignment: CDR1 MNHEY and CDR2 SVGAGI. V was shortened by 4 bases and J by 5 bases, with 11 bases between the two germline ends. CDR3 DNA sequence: TGTGCCAGCAGTTTCGGACAGCTATATGGCTACACCTTC. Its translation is CASSFGQLYGYTF.

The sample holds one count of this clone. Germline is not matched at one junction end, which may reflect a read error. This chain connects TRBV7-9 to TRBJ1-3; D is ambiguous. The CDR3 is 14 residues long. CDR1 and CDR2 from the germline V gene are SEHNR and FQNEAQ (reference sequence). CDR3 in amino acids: CSSSPERSGNTIYF. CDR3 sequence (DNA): TGTTCCAGCAGCCCCGAACGGTCGGGAAACACCATATATTTT.

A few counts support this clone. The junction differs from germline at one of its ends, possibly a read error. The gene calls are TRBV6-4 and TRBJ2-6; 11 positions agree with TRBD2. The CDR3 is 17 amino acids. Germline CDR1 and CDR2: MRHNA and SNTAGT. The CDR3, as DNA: TGTGCCAGCAGTGACTCCACTAGCGGGGGAGGGGCCAACGGCCTGACTTTC. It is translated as CASSDSTSGGGANGLTF.

The CDR3 region has the DNA TGCGCCAGCAGCTTGTGGGAGGGCCGAGACGAGCAGTACTTC. Encoded protein: CASSLWEGRDEQYF. The J gene is TRBJ2-7, the V gene TRBV5-1; 7 positions agree with TRBD2. The CDR3 loop spans 14 amino acids. Germline V gives CDR1 SGHRS, CDR2 YFSETQ. Germline trimming cut 1 base from V and 5 bases from J; bases unmatched to any gene: 6.

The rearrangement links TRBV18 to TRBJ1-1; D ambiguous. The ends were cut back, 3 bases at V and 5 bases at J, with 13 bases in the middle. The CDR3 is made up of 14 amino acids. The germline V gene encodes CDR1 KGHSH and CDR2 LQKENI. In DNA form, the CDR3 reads TGTGCCAGCTCACCCCGTGGAGCTCCGACTGAAGCTTTCTTT. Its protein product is CASSPRGAPTEAFF.

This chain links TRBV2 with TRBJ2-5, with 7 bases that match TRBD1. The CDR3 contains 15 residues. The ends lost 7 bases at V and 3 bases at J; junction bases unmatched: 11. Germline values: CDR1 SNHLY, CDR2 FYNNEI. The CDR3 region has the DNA TGTGCCAGCATAGAAGACAGGGCCGTAGAAGAGACCCAGTACTTC. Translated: CASIEDRAVEETQYF.

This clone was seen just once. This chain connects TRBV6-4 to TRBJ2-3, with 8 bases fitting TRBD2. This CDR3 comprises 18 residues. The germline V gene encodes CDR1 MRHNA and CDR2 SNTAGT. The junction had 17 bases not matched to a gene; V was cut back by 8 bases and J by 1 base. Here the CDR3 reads CASWGVAGQRHGTDTQYF. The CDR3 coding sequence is TGTGCCAGCTGGGGGGTAGCGGGGCAAAGACACGGCACAGATACGCAGTATTTT.

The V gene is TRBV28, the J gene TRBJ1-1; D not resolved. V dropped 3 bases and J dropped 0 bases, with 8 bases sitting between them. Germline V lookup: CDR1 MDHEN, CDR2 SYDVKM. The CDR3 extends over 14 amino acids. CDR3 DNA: TGTGCCAGCAGTTTTTATTCCTTGAACACTGAAGCTTTCTTT. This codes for CASSFYSLNTEAFF.

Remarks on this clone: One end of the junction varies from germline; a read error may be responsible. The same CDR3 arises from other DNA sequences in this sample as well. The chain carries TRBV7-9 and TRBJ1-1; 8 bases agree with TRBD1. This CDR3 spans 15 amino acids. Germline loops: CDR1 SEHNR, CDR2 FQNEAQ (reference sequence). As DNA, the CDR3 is TGCGCCAGCAGCTTACTTACAGGGGGGTTCACTGAAGCTTTCTTT. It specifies CASSLLTGGFTEAFF.

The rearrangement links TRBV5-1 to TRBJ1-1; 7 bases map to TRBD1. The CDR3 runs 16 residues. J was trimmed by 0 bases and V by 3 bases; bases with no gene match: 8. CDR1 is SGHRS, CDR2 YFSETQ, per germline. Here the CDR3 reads CASSWGQKVMNTEAFF. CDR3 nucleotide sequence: TGCGCCAGCAGCTGGGGACAGAAGGTAATGAACACTGAAGCTTTCTTT.

CDR3 loop: CASSPMSSGANVLTF. Here the CDR3 DNA reads TGTGCCAGCTCACCGATGAGCTCTGGGGCCAACGTCCTGACTTTC. The chain joins TRBV18 to TRBJ2-6; D not certain. Germline V CDR1 and CDR2: KGHSH, LQKENI. V was cut by 3 bases and J by 0 bases, with 6 bases left in between. The CDR3 loop spans 15 amino acids.

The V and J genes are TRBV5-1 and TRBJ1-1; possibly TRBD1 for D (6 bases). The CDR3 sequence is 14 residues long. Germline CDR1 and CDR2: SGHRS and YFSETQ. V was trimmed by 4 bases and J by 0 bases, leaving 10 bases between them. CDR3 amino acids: CASSTGTLNTEAFF. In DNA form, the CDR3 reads TGCGCCAGCAGCACCGGGACATTGAACACTGAAGCTTTCTTT.

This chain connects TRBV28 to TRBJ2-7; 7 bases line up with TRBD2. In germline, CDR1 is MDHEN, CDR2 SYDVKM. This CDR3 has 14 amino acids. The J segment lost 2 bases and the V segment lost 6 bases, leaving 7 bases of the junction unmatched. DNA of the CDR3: TGTGCCAGCAGAGGGAGGGGATTAACCTACGAGCAGTACTTC. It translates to CASRGRGLTYEQYF.